This TCR beta chain was retrieved from a study of shared clonotypes between healthy human individuals. Regarding the study as a whole: Naive subsets tended to show greater estimated richness than memory subsets. Generation probabilities of non-shared clonotypes were lower (relative to those shared by all four donors).

Germline V gene data show CDR1 as LNHDA and CDR2 as SQIVND (reference sequence). CDR3 length: 13 amino acids. Clones were sequenced by immunoSEQ multiplex PCR, and TCRdb holds only the in-frame ones, with some missing. The table has a few million clones, around 94% seen once; the top ten hold about 0.13%. In the case of this clone: Its specificity is not known.

J is TRBJ1-3 and V is TRBV19; D call uncertain. The material sequenced was naive CD4+ T cells sorted from blood. Stated subset: CD45RA+ positively selected. The sequence derives from a young man in good health. The CDR3 DNA is TGTGCGTCCAGCGCGGGCGGTGGAAACACCATATATTTT. Translated, it gives CASSAGGGNTIYF.